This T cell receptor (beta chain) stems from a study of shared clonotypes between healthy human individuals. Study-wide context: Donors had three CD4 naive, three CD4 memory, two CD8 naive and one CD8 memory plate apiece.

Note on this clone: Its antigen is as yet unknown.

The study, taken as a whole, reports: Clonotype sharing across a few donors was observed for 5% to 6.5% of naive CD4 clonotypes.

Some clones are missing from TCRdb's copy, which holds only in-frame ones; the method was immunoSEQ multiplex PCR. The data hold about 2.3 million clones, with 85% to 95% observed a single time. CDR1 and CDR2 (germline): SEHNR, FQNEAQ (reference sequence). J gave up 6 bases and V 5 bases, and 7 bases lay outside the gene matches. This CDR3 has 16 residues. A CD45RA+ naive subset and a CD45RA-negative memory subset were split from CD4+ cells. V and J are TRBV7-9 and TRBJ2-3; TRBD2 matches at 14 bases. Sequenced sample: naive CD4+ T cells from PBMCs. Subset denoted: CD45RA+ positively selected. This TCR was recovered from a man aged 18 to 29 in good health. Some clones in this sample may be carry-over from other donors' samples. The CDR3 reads CASSPWTSGGRDTQYF. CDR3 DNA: TGTGCCAGCAGCCCCTGGACTAGCGGGGGGCGGGATACGCAGTATTTT.